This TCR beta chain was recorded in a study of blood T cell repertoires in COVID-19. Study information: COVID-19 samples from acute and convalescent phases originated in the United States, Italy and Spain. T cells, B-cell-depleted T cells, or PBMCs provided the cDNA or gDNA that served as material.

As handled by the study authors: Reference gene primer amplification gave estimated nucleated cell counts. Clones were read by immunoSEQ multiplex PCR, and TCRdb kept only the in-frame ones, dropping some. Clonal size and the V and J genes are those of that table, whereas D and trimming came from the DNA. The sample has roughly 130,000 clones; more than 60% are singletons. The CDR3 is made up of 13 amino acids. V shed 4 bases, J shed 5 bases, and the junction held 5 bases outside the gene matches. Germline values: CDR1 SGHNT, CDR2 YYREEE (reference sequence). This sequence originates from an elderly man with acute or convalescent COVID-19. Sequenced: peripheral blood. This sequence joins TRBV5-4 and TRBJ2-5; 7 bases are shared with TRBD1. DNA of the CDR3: TGTGCCAGCAGCGAGACAGGGTCGGAGACCCAGTACTTC. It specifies CASSETGSETQYF.